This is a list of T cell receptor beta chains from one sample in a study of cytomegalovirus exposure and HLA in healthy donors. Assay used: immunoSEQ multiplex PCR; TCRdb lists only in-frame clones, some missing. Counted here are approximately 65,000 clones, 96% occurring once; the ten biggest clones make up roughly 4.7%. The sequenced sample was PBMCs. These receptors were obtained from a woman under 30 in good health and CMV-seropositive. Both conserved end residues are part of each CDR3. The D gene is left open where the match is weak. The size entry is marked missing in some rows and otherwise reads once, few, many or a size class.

DNA: TGTGCCAGCAGCCCACGGAGCAGGGTGGGGAACACTGAAGCTTTCTTT
CDR3: CASSPRSRVGNTEAFF
V: TRBV9
size: -
J: TRBJ1-1
D: -

DNA: TGCAGCGCTCACGACAGGAACACTGAAGCTTTCTTT
CDR3: CSAHDRNTEAFF
V: TRBV29-1
size: -
J: TRBJ1-1
D: -

DNA: TGTGCCAGCAGACCACACAGGGCCCTTAATGAAAAACTGTTTTTT
CDR3: CASRPHRALNEKLFF
V: TRBV27
size: -
J: TRBJ1-4
D: -

DNA: TGTGCCAGCAGCCAAACCAGCCAAGAGACCCAGTACTTC
CDR3: CASSQTSQETQYF
V: TRBV16
size: -
J: TRBJ2-5
D: -

DNA: TGTGCCACCGCAGGCACAATAGGCTACACCTTC
CDR3: CATAGTIGYTF
V: TRBV19
size: few
J: TRBJ1-2
D: -

DNA: TGTGCCAGCTCACCACAGGGGGCCGTCCGCTCCTACAATGAGCAGTTCTTC
CDR3: CASSPQGAVRSYNEQFF
V: TRBV7-2
size: -
J: TRBJ2-1
D: TRBD1

DNA: TGTGCCAGCAGGTTGGGGGGAGGGATTTCAGATACGCAGTATTTT
CDR3: CASRLGGGISDTQYF
V: TRBV6-1
size: -
J: TRBJ2-3
D: TRBD2

DNA: TGTGCCAGCAGCAAATGGCAGGGTCAGAACACTGAAGCTTTCTTT
CDR3: CASSKWQGQNTEAFF
V: TRBV21-1
size: -
J: TRBJ1-1
D: -

DNA: TGCGCCAGCAGCTATATTGTCTTTGGGAGGGGTCGGAACACTGAAGCTTTCTTT
CDR3: CASSYIVFGRGRNTEAFF
V: TRBV5-1
size: -
J: TRBJ1-1
D: -

DNA: TGTGCCAGCAAACGTACGGGGGGGCACACTGAAGCTTTCTTT
CDR3: CASKRTGGHTEAFF
V: TRBV11-3
size: -
J: TRBJ1-1
D: -

DNA: TGTGCCAGCAGTTTATTACTAGCGGGAGTAGCGACAGATACGCAGTATTTT
CDR3: CASSLLLAGVATDTQYF
V: TRBV27
size: -
J: TRBJ2-3
D: TRBD2

DNA: TGTGCCAGCAGCCCCCAGGGAAGGTATGGCTACACCTTC
CDR3: CASSPQGRYGYTF
V: TRBV13
size: -
J: TRBJ1-2
D: -

DNA: TGCGCCAGCAGCCAAGATTTCAGGACAAGTTACTCTGGAAACACCATATATTTT
CDR3: CASSQDFRTSYSGNTIYF
V: TRBV4-1
size: -
J: TRBJ1-3
D: -

DNA: TGTGCCATCGGGAATGGGGCACCCCAGTTTAGAGAGCAGTACTTC
CDR3: CAIGNGAPQFREQYF
V: TRBV10-3
size: -
J: TRBJ2-7
D: -

DNA: TGTGCCAGCAGTCCCCAGGTCACTAGCGGGAGGGGGCGGGCAGATACGCAGTATTTT
CDR3: CASSPQVTSGRGRADTQYF
V: TRBV28
size: -
J: TRBJ2-3
D: TRBD2

DNA: TGTGCCAGCCATTCCCAGGATATCCATGAGCAGTTCTTC
CDR3: CASHSQDIHEQFF
V: TRBV28
size: -
J: TRBJ2-1
D: -

DNA: TGTGCCAGCAGCCCAAGACAGGGGGCCCTATCCTACAATGAGCAGTTCTTC
CDR3: CASSPRQGALSYNEQFF
V: TRBV7-2
size: -
J: TRBJ2-1
D: TRBD1

DNA: TGTGCCAGCAGGCTAGACGGGAGTGTCACAGATACGCAGTATTTT
CDR3: CASRLDGSVTDTQYF
V: TRBV28
size: once
J: TRBJ2-3
D: -

DNA: TGCAGCGTTATAACAAGCGGGAGGGCCAACACCGGGGAGCTGTTTTTT
CDR3: CSVITSGRANTGELFF
V: TRBV29-1
size: -
J: TRBJ2-2
D: TRBD2

DNA: TGTGCCAGTAGTATAGACAGGGTCTATGGCTACACCTTC
CDR3: CASSIDRVYGYTF
V: TRBV19
size: -
J: TRBJ1-2
D: -

DNA: TGTGCCAGCAGCTTAGTCCCCATCGGACTTACTAGCTCCTACAATGAGCAGTTCTTC
CDR3: CASSLVPIGLTSSYNEQFF
V: TRBV7-2
size: -
J: TRBJ2-1
D: -

DNA: TGCGCCAGCAGCTTGCAGGGGCCCCACTCCTACGAGCAGTACTTC
CDR3: CASSLQGPHSYEQYF
V: TRBV5-1
size: -
J: TRBJ2-7
D: -

DNA: TGTGCCAGCACCTTGGTAGGGACAGGGGCCCACGAGCAGTACTTC
CDR3: CASTLVGTGAHEQYF
V: TRBV11-2
size: -
J: TRBJ2-7
D: TRBD1

DNA: TGTGCCAGCAGCGTAGGGAGGGCCGGTACGGAGACCCAGTACTTC
CDR3: CASSVGRAGTETQYF
V: TRBV9
size: -
J: TRBJ2-5
D: -

DNA: TGTGCCAGCAGTTATCTGGTAGGGGGCGCCGGGCAGTACTTC
CDR3: CASSYLVGGAGQYF
V: TRBV6-5
size: -
J: TRBJ2-7
D: TRBD1

DNA: TGTGCCAGCAGTTTCCCCCTAGCGGGGGGCACAGATACGCAGTATTTT
CDR3: CASSFPLAGGTDTQYF
V: TRBV28
size: -
J: TRBJ2-3
D: TRBD2

DNA: TGCGCCAGCAGCGGGGTAGCGGGAGCCGGGGAGCTGTTTTTT
CDR3: CASSGVAGAGELFF
V: TRBV5-1
size: -
J: TRBJ2-2
D: TRBD2

DNA: TGTGCCAGCACCGACCGGGTTAGCACAGATACGCAGTATTTT
CDR3: CASTDRVSTDTQYF
V: TRBV7-9
size: -
J: TRBJ2-3
D: -

DNA: TGTGCCAGCAGCCCCGGACAGGGGGGCACCGGGGAGCTGTTTTTT
CDR3: CASSPGQGGTGELFF
V: TRBV6-4
size: -
J: TRBJ2-2
D: TRBD1

DNA: TGTGCCAGCAGTTCGGGACTAGCTTACAATGAGCAGTTCTTC
CDR3: CASSSGLAYNEQFF
V: TRBV28
size: -
J: TRBJ2-1
D: TRBD2

DNA: TGTGCCAGCAGATCCGGGACTAGCTCCTACGAGCAGTACTTC
CDR3: CASRSGTSSYEQYF
V: TRBV7-2
size: -
J: TRBJ2-7
D: TRBD2

DNA: TGTGCCAGCACCCCCCGTAGAGGACAGGATTACAATGAGCAGTTCTTC
CDR3: CASTPRRGQDYNEQFF
V: TRBV27
size: once
J: TRBJ2-1
D: TRBD1